This section outlines one T cell receptor (beta chain) sequence together with its context. Its matching antigen is unknown. CDR1 SGHNT and CDR2 YENEEA come from the germline V gene. The CDR3 has 15 amino acids. The V end lost 3 bases, the J end lost 0 bases, and 10 bases lay between the germline ends. This record belongs to a study of T cells in localized non-small cell lung cancer. Notes on the study in general: Only one tumor region was sequenced, so heterogeneity remains possible.

Repertoires were generated with immunoSEQ multiplex PCR, while TCRdb's copy carries only in-frame clones and drops some. Seen here are fewer than 25,000 clones, less than 95% observed once, and the top ten hold 6.9%. The chain uses TRBV11-3 and TRBJ2-3; D possibly corresponds to TRBD2 (6 bases). The origin of this receptor is a woman aged 35-70 years with stage I lung adenocarcinoma. The starting material was peripheral blood, obtained before any cancer treatment. For the CDR3, the DNA is TGTGCCAGCAGCTTGGGACTTGCTAGCACAGATACGCAGTATTTT. It translates to CASSLGLASTDTQYF.